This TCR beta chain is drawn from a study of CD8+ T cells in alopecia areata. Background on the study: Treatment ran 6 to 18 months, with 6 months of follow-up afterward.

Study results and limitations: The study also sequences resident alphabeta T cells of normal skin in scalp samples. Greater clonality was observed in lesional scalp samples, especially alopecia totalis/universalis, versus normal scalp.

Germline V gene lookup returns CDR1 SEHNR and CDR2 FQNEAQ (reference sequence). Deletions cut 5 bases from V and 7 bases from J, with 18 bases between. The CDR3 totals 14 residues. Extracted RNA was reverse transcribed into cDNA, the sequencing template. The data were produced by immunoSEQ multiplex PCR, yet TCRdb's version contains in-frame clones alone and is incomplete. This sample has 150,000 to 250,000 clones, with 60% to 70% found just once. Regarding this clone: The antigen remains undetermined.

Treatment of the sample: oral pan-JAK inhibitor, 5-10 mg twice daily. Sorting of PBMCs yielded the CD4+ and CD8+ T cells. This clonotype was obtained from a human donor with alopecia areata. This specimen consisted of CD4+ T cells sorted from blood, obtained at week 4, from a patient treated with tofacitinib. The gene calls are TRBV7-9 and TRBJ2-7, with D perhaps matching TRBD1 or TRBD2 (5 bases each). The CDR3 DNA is TGTGCCAGCAGCGCATACCGGGGCCCAGGGGAGCAGTACTTC. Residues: CASSAYRGPGEQYF.